These T cell receptor beta chains were read from a single sample in a study of blood T cell repertoires in COVID-19. Using immunoSEQ multiplex PCR, the repertoire was profiled, and TCRdb retains in-frame clones only, with some absent. The data show about 63,000 clones, roughly 80% seen once. The sample taken for sequencing was PBMCs or T cells enriched from blood (not recorded which). These receptors originate from a woman aged 40 to 50 with acute COVID-19. Each CDR3 is given with its conserved first and last residue. Each record gives: V gene, clone size, D gene, J gene, CDR3 DNA, CDR3 protein. The D gene is left open where the match is weak. Size tells how often a clone was seen (once, few, many) or the class of an expanded clone, and some rows leave it out.

>TRBV6-4|NA|NA|TRBJ2-1
TGTGCCAGCAGTGACTCATGGGGGCCTCCGGCCAATGAGCAGTTCTTC
CASSDSWGPPANEQFF
>TRBV28|NA|TRBD1|TRBJ1-1
TGTGCCAGCAGACACAGGGGTCGAGCTTTCTTT
CASRHRGRAFF
>TRBV10-3|NA|NA|TRBJ1-2
TGTGCCATCACCAGGGAAAATTTCTATGGCTACACCTTC
CAITRENFYGYTF
>TRBV18|NA|NA|TRBJ1-1
TGTGCCAGCTCACCGGGGCAGTTCATGAACACTGAAGCTTTCTTT
CASSPGQFMNTEAFF
>TRBV7-2|NA|TRBD1|TRBJ1-5
TGTGCCAGCACCACGACAGGGCTCAATCAGCCCCAGCATTTT
CASTTTGLNQPQHF
>TRBV19|NA|TRBD1|TRBJ2-5
TGTGCCAGTAGTAAGGGTCGGGACAGGGCCCAAGAGACCCAGTACTTC
CASSKGRDRAQETQYF
>TRBV11-2|NA|TRBD1|TRBJ1-2
TGTGCCAGCAGCATTACGGGACAGGGCCATGGCTACACCTTC
CASSITGQGHGYTF
>TRBV3-1/TRBV3-2|NA|NA|TRBJ1-6
TGTGCCAGCAGCCCACTCCTAGGACAGAATAATTCACCCCTCCACTTT
CASSPLLGQNNSPLHF
>TRBV19|few|NA|TRBJ1-2
TGTGCCAGTAGTCTTGTCAACTATGGCTACACCTTC
CASSLVNYGYTF
>TRBV18|NA|TRBD1|TRBJ1-5
TGTGCCAGCTCGCCCGACAGGGTGAGATATAGGACATATCAGCCCCAGCATTTT
CASSPDRVRYRTYQPQHF
>TRBV29-1|NA|TRBD1|TRBJ2-4
TGCAGCGTTGAGAGGGGGACAGGGGCAAGGGACTTC
CSVERGTGARDF
>TRBV18|NA|TRBD1|TRBJ1-3
TGTGCCAGCTCTTCCCAACAAGGGGGCCGATTCTCTGGAAACACCATATATTTT
CASSSQQGGRFSGNTIYF
>TRBV5-4|NA|NA|TRBJ1-4
TGTGCCAGCAGCTTGCCAGGGAGGGATGAAAAACTGTTTTTT
CASSLPGRDEKLFF
>TRBV2|few|TRBD2|TRBJ2-1
TGTGCCAGCAGTCAAGGACTAGCGGGAGGAAGATCGGGTAATGAGCAGTTCTTC
CASSQGLAGGRSGNEQFF
>TRBV6-5|NA|NA|TRBJ2-2
TGTGCCACCCGGCCCGCCCGGGGCACCGGGGAGCTGTTTTTT
CATRPARGTGELFF
>TRBV3-1/TRBV3-2|once|NA|TRBJ2-7
TGTGCCAGCAGCCAAGATGAACAGCCGCAGTACTTC
CASSQDEQPQYF